A single T cell receptor (beta chain) is shown here with its context. Per the original methods: By means of reference gene primer amplification, nucleated cell counts were estimated. Sequencing was performed with immunoSEQ multiplex PCR; in TCRdb, only in-frame clones are kept and a portion is missing. That table is the source of V, J and clone size, and D and trimming were worked out from the DNA. The sample holds about 210,000 clones, approximately 85% seen once. Trimming took 4 bases from V and 6 from J; bases not matched to a gene: 11. In germline, CDR1 is MNHEY, CDR2 SVGEGT. The CDR3 consists of 16 residues. This sample was taken from a study of blood T cell repertoires in COVID-19. Study at large: Samples taken during acute and convalescent COVID-19 were collected in the United States, Italy and Spain.

The specimen was peripheral blood. V gene TRBV6-2 or TRBV6-3 combines with J gene TRBJ2-3, with TRBD2 matching 9 bases. The TCR comes from a woman in her 70s with COVID-19, enrolled during active disease. CDR3 residues: CASSFWGLADKDTQYF. The DNA for the CDR3 is TGTGCCAGCAGTTTTTGGGGACTAGCTGACAAGGATACGCAGTATTTT.